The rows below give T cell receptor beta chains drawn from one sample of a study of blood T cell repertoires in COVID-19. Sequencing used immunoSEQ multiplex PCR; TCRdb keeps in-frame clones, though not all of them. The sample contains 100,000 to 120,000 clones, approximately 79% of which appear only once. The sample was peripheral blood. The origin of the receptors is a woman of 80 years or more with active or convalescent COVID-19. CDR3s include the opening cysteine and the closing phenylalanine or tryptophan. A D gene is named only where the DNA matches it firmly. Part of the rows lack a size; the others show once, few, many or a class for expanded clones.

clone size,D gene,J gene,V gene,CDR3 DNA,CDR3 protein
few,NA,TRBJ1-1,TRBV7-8,TGTGCCAGCAGCTTAGTCCACAGGACGAACACTGAAGCTTTCTTT,CASSLVHRTNTEAFF
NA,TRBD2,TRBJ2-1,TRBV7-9,TGTGCCAGCAGCACTCGACTAGCGCTGCGCAATGAGCAGTTCTTC,CASSTRLALRNEQFF
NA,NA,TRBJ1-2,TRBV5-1,TGCGCCAGCAGCTTGGTAGCAGGGGTAGAATATGGCTACACCTTC,CASSLVAGVEYGYTF
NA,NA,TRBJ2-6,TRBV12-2,TGTGCAAGTCGCTTAGCGTTGACAGGGTCCTCTGGGGCCAACGTCCTGACTTTC,CASRLALTGSSGANVLTF
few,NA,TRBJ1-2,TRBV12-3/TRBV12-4,TGTGCCAGCAGTTTCATTGACTATGGCTACACCTTC,CASSFIDYGYTF
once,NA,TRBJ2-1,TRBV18,TGTGCCACCACTCACGCGTTCGGGAATTCCTACAATGAGCAGTTCTTC,CATTHAFGNSYNEQFF
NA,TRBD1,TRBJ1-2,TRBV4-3,TGCGCCAGCAGCCAAGTTGGGTCCAGGGGGTACGACTATGGCTACACCTTC,CASSQVGSRGYDYGYTF
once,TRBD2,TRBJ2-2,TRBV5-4,TGTGCCAGCAGCCCAACTTTTGGCGGGAGAACCGGGGAGCTGTTTTTT,CASSPTFGGRTGELFF
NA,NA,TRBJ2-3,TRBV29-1,TGCAGCGTTGAGGGCGGCACAGATACGCAGTATTTT,CSVEGGTDTQYF
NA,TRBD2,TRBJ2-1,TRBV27,TGTGCCAGCAGTTCCCTAGGACTAGCAAGAAAGCACAATGAGCAGTTCTTC,CASSSLGLARKHNEQFF
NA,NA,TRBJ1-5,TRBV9,TGTGCCAGCAGCTTAGGGGCAGGGAATCAGCCCCAGCATTTT,CASSLGAGNQPQHF
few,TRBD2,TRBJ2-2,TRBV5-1,TGCGCCAGCAGCTTTGGGACTAGCGCTGACACCGGGGAGCTGTTTTTT,CASSFGTSADTGELFF
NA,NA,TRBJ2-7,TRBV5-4,TGTGCCAGCAGCTTCACAGGGTACGAGCAGTACTTC,CASSFTGYEQYF
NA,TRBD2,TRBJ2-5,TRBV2,TGTGCCAGCAAATCTACGGGAGGTACCGAGACCCAGTACTTC,CASKSTGGTETQYF
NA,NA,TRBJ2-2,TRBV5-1,TGCGCCAGCAGCGAGCCCCAGGGGCTTCCCACCGGGGAGCTGTTTTTT,CASSEPQGLPTGELFF
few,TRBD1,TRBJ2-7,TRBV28,TGTGCCAGCAGTGCCGGGACAGGGTACTCCTACGAGCAGTACTTC,CASSAGTGYSYEQYF
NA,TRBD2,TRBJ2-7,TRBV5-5,TGTGCCAGCAGCTCCAGCGGGAGCCAAGGGCGGGTGCAGTACTTC,CASSSSGSQGRVQYF
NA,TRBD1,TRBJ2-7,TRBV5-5,TGTGCCAGCAGCCCGGGACAGGGGGCTCGGGAGCAGTACTTC,CASSPGQGAREQYF
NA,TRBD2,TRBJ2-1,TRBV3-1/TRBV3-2,TGTGCCAGCAGCTATAGCGGGAGGGCCTCTGAGCAGTTCTTC,CASSYSGRASEQFF
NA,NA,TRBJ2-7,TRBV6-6,TGTGCCAGCAGTCCTTCCGGGGTAGTATACGAGCAGTACTTC,CASSPSGVVYEQYF
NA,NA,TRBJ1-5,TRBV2,TGTGCCAGCAAAGGGGGATATAGCAATCAGCCCCAGCATTTT,CASKGGYSNQPQHF
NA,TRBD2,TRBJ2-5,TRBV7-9,TGTGCCAGCAGCCGTAACGGCGGGGGGGAGACCCAGTACTTC,CASSRNGGGETQYF
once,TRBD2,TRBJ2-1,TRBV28,TGTGCCAGCAGTTCCGGGACTACCACTGGGGGTGAGCAGTTCTTC,CASSSGTTTGGEQFF
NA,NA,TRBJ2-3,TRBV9,TGTGCCAGCAGCGGAGGGCGCAGCACAGATACGCAGTATTTT,CASSGGRSTDTQYF
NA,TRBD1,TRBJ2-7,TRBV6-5,TGTGCCAGCAGTTACTCGACAGGGGTCCCCTCCTACGAGCAGTACTTC,CASSYSTGVPSYEQYF
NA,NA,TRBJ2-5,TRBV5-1,TGCGCCAGCAGCTTGTACCCCGAGGGCCAAGAGACCCAGTACTTC,CASSLYPEGQETQYF
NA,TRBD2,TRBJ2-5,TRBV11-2,TGTGCCAGCAGCTTAGGGAGCGGGGTGTACCAAGAGACCCAGTACTTC,CASSLGSGVYQETQYF
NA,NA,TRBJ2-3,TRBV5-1,TGCGCCAGCAGCTCGGGACACCCCACAGATACGCAGTATTTT,CASSSGHPTDTQYF
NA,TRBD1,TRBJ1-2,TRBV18,TGTGCCAGCCACCGGGACAGGGGTTATGGCTACACCTTC,CASHRDRGYGYTF
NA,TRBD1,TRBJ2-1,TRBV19,TGTGCCAGTACTCCGGGACAGGGGTCCTACAATGAGCAGTTCTTC,CASTPGQGSYNEQFF
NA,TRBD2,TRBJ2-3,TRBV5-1,TGCGCCAGCAGCTTGTTTGCGGGAGGTTTGAGCACAGATACGCAGTATTTT,CASSLFAGGLSTDTQYF
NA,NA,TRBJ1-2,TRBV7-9,TGTGCCAGCAGCTTAGGTGTTACACCTAACTATGGCTACACCTTC,CASSLGVTPNYGYTF
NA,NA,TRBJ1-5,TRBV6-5,TGTGCCAGCAGTTACGGAGGGTTGCAGCCCCAGCATTTT,CASSYGGLQPQHF
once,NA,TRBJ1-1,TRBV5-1,TGCGCCAGCAGCTACTCCGGGGACACTGAAGCTTTCTTT,CASSYSGDTEAFF
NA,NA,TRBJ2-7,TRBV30,TGTGCCTGGAGTGTAAGGGGTTCTGGCTCCTACAAGCAGTACTTC,CAWSVRGSGSYKQYF
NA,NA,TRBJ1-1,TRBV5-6,TGTGCCAGCAGCCTCGGGGGGGTCACTGAAGCTTTCTTT,CASSLGGVTEAFF
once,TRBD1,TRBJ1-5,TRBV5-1,TGCGCCAGCAGCTTGGATATGACCGGGACAGGGGGTAATCAGCCCCAGCATTTT,CASSLDMTGTGGNQPQHF
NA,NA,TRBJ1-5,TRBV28,TGTGCCAGCGGGTACAGGGTATACCAGCCCCAGCATTTT,CASGYRVYQPQHF
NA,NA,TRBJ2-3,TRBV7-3,TGTGCCAGCAGCCCCTCGGGGAGTACGCAGTATTTT,CASSPSGSTQYF
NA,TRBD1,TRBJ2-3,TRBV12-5,TGTGCTAGTGGTTTGGGACAGGGGCCAGATACGCAGTATTTT,CASGLGQGPDTQYF
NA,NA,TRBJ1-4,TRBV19,TGTGCCAGTAGTCCTTGGACATTTTTCTCCAATGAAAAACTGTTTTTT,CASSPWTFFSNEKLFF
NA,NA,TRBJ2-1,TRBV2,TGTGCCAGCACATTTCAGCTGACTACCAACAATGAGCAGTTCTTC,CASTFQLTTNNEQFF
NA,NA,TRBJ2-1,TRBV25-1,TGTGCCAGCAGTGAAGCCGGGAGCTACAATGAGCAGTTCTTC,CASSEAGSYNEQFF
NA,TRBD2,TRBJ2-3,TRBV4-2,TGTGCCAGCAGCCAAGGGTCGCCGGGCAGCGGGACCACAGATACGCAGTATTTT,CASSQGSPGSGTTDTQYF
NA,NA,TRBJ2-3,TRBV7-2,TGTGCCAGCAGCTTAGGTAGCGCTGATACGCAGTATTTT,CASSLGSADTQYF
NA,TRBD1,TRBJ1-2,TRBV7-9,TGTGCCAGCAGCTTAGAACAGGGGTATGGCTACACCTTC,CASSLEQGYGYTF
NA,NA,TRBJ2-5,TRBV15,TGTGCCACCAGCCCGGCGCAGGGTATGGGAGAGACCCAGTACTTC,CATSPAQGMGETQYF
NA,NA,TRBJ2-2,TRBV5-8,TGTGCCAGCAGCTTTTATCCGAACACCGGGGAGCTGTTTTTT,CASSFYPNTGELFF
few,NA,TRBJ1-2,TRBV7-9,TGTGCCAGCAGCTTAGCGCTGCAGGATAACTATGGCTACACCTTC,CASSLALQDNYGYTF
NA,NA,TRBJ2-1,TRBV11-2,TGTGCCAGCAGCTTAGCGGGGAGCTCCTACAATGAGCAGTTCTTC,CASSLAGSSYNEQFF
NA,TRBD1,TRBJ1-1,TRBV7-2,TGTGCCAGCAGCTGGGGGACAGGGGGCCTTGAAGCTTTCTTT,CASSWGTGGLEAFF
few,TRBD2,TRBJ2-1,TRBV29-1,TGCAGCGTTGTCTGGCTAGCGGGAGATAAGTTGAATGAGCAGTTCTTC,CSVVWLAGDKLNEQFF
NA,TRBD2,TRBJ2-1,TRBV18,TGTGCCAGCTCACCAACTAGCGGGAGCCGGAATGAGCAGTTCTTC,CASSPTSGSRNEQFF
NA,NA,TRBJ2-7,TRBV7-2,TGTGCCAGCAGCTTATTTCAGTTCGTATACGAGCAGTACTTC,CASSLFQFVYEQYF
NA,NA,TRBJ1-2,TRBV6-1,TGTGCCAGCAGTGAAGCGTCGCCCCGGGGATATGGCTACACCTTC,CASSEASPRGYGYTF
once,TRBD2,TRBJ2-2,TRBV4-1,TGCGCCAGCAGCCCCTTGACTAGCGGGAAGAACACCGGGGAGCTGTTTTTT,CASSPLTSGKNTGELFF
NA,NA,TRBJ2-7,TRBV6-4,TGTGCCAGCAGTGATACAGGGAGTTGCTACGAGCAGTACTTC,CASSDTGSCYEQYF